The 23 T cell receptor beta chains reported below all come from one sample, sequenced in a study of CD8+ T cells in alopecia areata. Extraction of RNA preceded its reverse transcription into cDNA, which served as the sequencing template. The repertoire was sequenced with immunoSEQ multiplex PCR; TCRdb's copy has only in-frame clones and lacks some. The sample lists around 200,000 clones, about 60% seen once, with roughly 12% in the top ten. Indicated treatment: oral pan-JAK inhibitor, 5-10 mg twice daily. This material consisted of CD8+ T cells sorted from blood, taken at week 24, from a patient treated with tofacitinib. These receptors originate from a human donor with alopecia areata.

The CDR3 loop reads CATSREKGDRETQYF. The CDR3 nucleotides are TGTGCCACCAGCAGAGAAAAAGGCGACAGGGAGACCCAGTACTTC. The chain employs TRBV15 and TRBJ2-5, with D perhaps matching TRBD1 (6 bases). Germline V gives CDR1 LNHNV, CDR2 YYDKDF (reference sequence). V was pared by 0 bases and J by 5 bases, with 13 bases between. The CDR3 contains 15 residues.

The rearrangement uses TRBV7-2 and TRBJ2-5; D is possibly TRBD1 or TRBD2 (6 bases each). The germline V gene encodes CDR1 SGHTA and CDR2 FQGNSA. The CDR3 loop spans 13 amino acids. The V end was cut by 8 bases, the J end by 3 bases, with 13 bases between. The CDR3 DNA is TGTGCCAGCCCGACTAGGGGGGAAGAGACCCAGTACTTC. This gives the protein CASPTRGEETQYF.

This clone was seen a handful of times. The chain carries TRBV10-3 and TRBJ2-3; D is uncertain. The CDR3 consists of 11 residues. Trimming left V 10 bases short and J 0 bases short, with 5 bases between. Germline loops: CDR1 ENHRY, CDR2 SYGVKD. CDR3 in amino acids: CATSSTDTQYF. In DNA form, the CDR3 reads TGTGCCACGTCTAGCACAGATACGCAGTATTTT.

This chain uses TRBV7-8 with TRBJ2-1; D call uncertain. This CDR3 has 12 amino acids. Between the trimmed V and J ends, which lost 5 bases and 5 bases, there was a span of 7 bases. The germline V gene has CDR1 SGHVS and CDR2 FQNEAQ. CDR3 protein: CASSVQNNEQFF. The DNA for the CDR3 is TGTGCCAGCAGCGTACAAAACAATGAGCAGTTCTTC.

The gene calls are TRBV10-3 and TRBJ2-5, with D perhaps assigned TRBD1 or TRBD2 (5 bases each). The CDR3 is 13 amino acids. CDR1 is ENHRY and CDR2 is SYGVKD in the germline V gene. Trimming stripped 10 bases from V and 1 base from J, with 13 bases between. Written as DNA, the CDR3 is TGTGCCACCTTGGGGGAAATCCAAGAGACCCAGTACTTC. This encodes CATLGEIQETQYF.

The rearrangement links TRBV6-5 to TRBJ1-6; a weak D match, TRBD1 (5 bases). The ends were cut back, 6 bases at V and 9 bases at J, with 12 bases in the middle. The CDR3 totals 13 residues. CDR1 and CDR2 (germline): MNHEY, SVGAGI. The CDR3 is CASSRGNGSPLHF. The CDR3 coding sequence is TGTGCCAGCAGCCGGGGGAACGGTTCACCCCTCCACTTT.

The CDR3 sequence is CATSRSGGYQPQHF. CDR3 nucleotide sequence: TGTGCCACCAGCAGGTCGGGGGGTTATCAGCCCCAGCATTTT. The rearrangement links TRBV15 to TRBJ1-5; possible D gene TRBD1, 5 bases. This CDR3 has 14 residues. Per the germline V gene, CDR1 is LNHNV and CDR2 is YYDKDF (reference sequence). The V gene lost 3 bases and the J gene lost 5 bases, with 11 bases spanning the gap.

The V and J genes are TRBV29-1 and TRBJ1-4; tentative D call: TRBD1 (5 bases). The CDR3 extends over 13 amino acids. Per germline, CDR1 SQVTM and CDR2 ANQGSEA. V was trimmed by 7 bases and J by 6 bases, leaving 15 bases between them. CDR3 protein: CSALGLRDEKLFF. CDR3 nucleotide sequence: TGCAGCGCCCTGGGGCTGCGGGATGAAAAACTGTTTTTT.

CDR3 amino acids: CSVSGGFSNTGELFF. CDR3 nucleotides: TGCAGCGTTTCGGGGGGGTTTTCCAACACCGGGGAGCTGTTTTTT. The chain employs TRBV29-1 and TRBJ2-2; TRBD2 agrees at 8 bases. V lost 5 bases and J lost 2; bases outside the gene matches: 7. Germline V gene data show CDR1 as SQVTM and CDR2 as ANQGSEA. There are 15 residues in the CDR3.

J is TRBJ2-7 and V is TRBV2; TRBD1 is a possible D gene (5 bases). V lost 8 bases, J lost 2 bases, and 16 bases lay in between. CDR1 SNHLY and CDR2 FYNNEI come from the germline V gene. This CDR3 is built from 14 residues. The CDR3 region is CASLRSQATYEQYF. The CDR3 bases are TGTGCCAGCCTCCGGTCACAGGCTACCTACGAGCAGTACTTC.

For this clone: One junction end disagrees with the germline gene, perhaps due to a read error. The chain joins TRBV7-2 to TRBJ2-5; TRBD2 aligns across 7 bases. The CDR3 totals 15 residues. Germline-derived CDR1 and CDR2 are SGHTA and FQGNSA. The CDR3 DNA reads TGTGCCAGCACCTTAGCGGGCGGGCCTCAAGAGACCCAGTACTTC. Its translation: CASTLAGGPQETQYF.

This chain connects TRBV7-9 to TRBJ2-7; no clear D gene. V was trimmed by 2 bases and J by 2 bases, leaving 10 bases between them. The germline CDR1 and CDR2 sequences are SEHNR and FQNEAQ (reference sequence). This CDR3 region has 14 residues. CDR3 nucleotides: TGTGCCAGCAGCTTATCGGGCGGTGCCTACGAGCAGTACTTC. Protein: CASSLSGGAYEQYF. Supplemented by reference TRBV7-9 and TRBJ2-7, the full variable domain reads DTGVSQNPRHKITKRGQNVTFRCDPISEHNRLYWYRQTLGQGPEFLTYFQNEAQLEKSRLLSDRFSAERPKGSFSTLEIQRTEQGDSAMYLCASSLSGGAYEQYFGPGTRLTVT.

Turning to this clone: Just one base apart from a much larger clone, this may be a read error. Other nucleotide sequences from this sample produce the same CDR3. This chain connects TRBV19 to TRBJ1-1; D ambiguous. The CDR3 sequence is 12 residues long. Germline CDR1 and CDR2: LNHDA and SQIVND (reference sequence). The V gene lost 5 bases and the J gene lost 5 bases, with 9 bases spanning the gap. The CDR3 here is CASSLGRTEAFF. The CDR3 DNA reads TGTGCCAGTAGTTTGGGGAGGACTGAAGCTTTCTTT.

This clone has a handful of counts. The chain joins TRBV25-1 to TRBJ1-6; no reliable D call. The CDR3 loop spans 12 amino acids. V was shortened by 5 bases and J by 11 bases, with 10 bases between the two germline ends. The V gene's germline CDR1 is MGHDK and CDR2 SYGVNS. The CDR3 nucleotides read TGTGCCAGCAGTCTGGGGAATGCACCCCTCCACTTT. Amino acid sequence: CASSLGNAPLHF.

The V gene is TRBV4-1, the J gene TRBJ2-1; the D is unclear. Trimming stripped 4 bases from V and 0 bases from J, with 10 bases between. The CDR3 spans 15 residues. Per germline, CDR1 MGHRA and CDR2 YSYEKL. The CDR3 loop is CASSRAENSYNEQFF. Here the CDR3 DNA reads TGCGCCAGCAGCCGAGCAGAAAACTCCTACAATGAGCAGTTCTTC.

This clone was found a few times. The chain is built from TRBV29-1 and TRBJ1-1; D is possibly TRBD1 (6 bases). Between the trimmed V and J ends, which lost 7 bases and 0 bases, there was a span of 9 bases. CDR3 length equals 12 residues. The germline V gene has CDR1 SQVTM and CDR2 ANQGSEA. This CDR3 is CSGHRVNTEAFF. For the CDR3, the DNA is TGCAGCGGACACAGGGTGAACACTGAAGCTTTCTTT.

This sequence joins TRBV30 and TRBJ1-2; no clear D gene. Germline CDR1 and CDR2: GTSNPN and SVGIG (reference sequence). V gave up 8 bases and J gave up 2 bases, with 9 bases separating them. The CDR3 has 11 amino acids. CDR3 bases: TGTGCCGGACCGGTCAACTATGGCTACACCTTC. It codes for CAGPVNYGYTF.

The chain recombines TRBV7-9 with TRBJ2-7; 8 bases match TRBD1. V gave up 5 bases and J gave up 2 bases; unmatched junction bases: 5. This CDR3 spans 14 amino acids. Germline V gene lookup returns CDR1 SEHNR and CDR2 FQNEAQ (reference sequence). This CDR3 is CASSPDRATYEQYF. CDR3 in DNA: TGTGCCAGCAGCCCGGACAGGGCCACCTACGAGCAGTACTTC.

The V and J genes are TRBV6-5 and TRBJ1-6; tentatively, D is TRBD1 (6 bases). The CDR3 totals 16 residues. The germline V gene encodes CDR1 MNHEY and CDR2 SVGAGI. V dropped 4 bases and J dropped 0 bases, with 10 bases sitting between them. The CDR3 coding sequence is TGTGCCAGCAGTTCTCAGGGGAGCTCCTATAATTCACCCCTCCACTTT. It yields the protein CASSSQGSSYNSPLHF.

The chain couples TRBV6-5 to TRBJ1-2, with D possibly being TRBD1 (6 bases). CDR1 is MNHEY and CDR2 is SVGAGI in the germline V gene. This CDR3 contains 13 residues. The ends were cut back, 4 bases at V and 7 bases at J, with 13 bases in the middle. Here the CDR3 reads CASSSRQAGGYTF. In DNA form, the CDR3 reads TGTGCCAGCAGTTCGCGACAGGCCGGTGGCTACACCTTC.

V and J are TRBV7-9 and TRBJ2-2, with TRBD1 matching over 9 bases. From germline, CDR1 is SEHNR and CDR2 FQNEAQ (reference sequence). The J segment lost 4 bases and the V segment lost 11 bases, leaving 11 bases of the junction unmatched. CDR3 length: 15 residues. The CDR3: CAESPGQGGTGELFF. The CDR3 DNA reads as TGTGCCGAATCACCGGGACAGGGCGGCACCGGGGAGCTGTTTTTT.

This rearrangement joins TRBV6-5 to TRBJ1-5, with D possibly being TRBD1 (5 bases). CDR3 length: 13 residues. Germline CDR1 is MNHEY and CDR2 is SVGAGI. With 6 bases removed from V and 9 bases from J, the gap between germline ends came to 15 bases. CDR3 amino acids: CASSLDTAMPQHF. CDR3 bases: TGTGCCAGCAGCCTGGACACGGCTATGCCCCAGCATTTT.

In DNA, the CDR3 is TGTGCCTGGAGTGCCCGCCCGAACACTGAAGCTTTCTTT. Its translation: CAWSARPNTEAFF. The chain is built from TRBV30 and TRBJ1-1; D gene ambiguous. V lost 1 base to trimming and J lost 1 base, with 7 bases between them. Germline CDR1 reads GTSNPN; CDR2 reads SVGIG (reference sequence). This CDR3 spans 13 amino acids. Variable domain in full (rest from reference TRBV30 and TRBJ1-1): SQTIHQWPATLVQPVGSPLSLECTVEGTSNPNLYWYRQAAGRGLQLLFYSVGIGQISSEVPQNLSASRPQDRQFILSSKKLLLSDSGFYLCAWSARPNTEAFFGQGTRLTVV.